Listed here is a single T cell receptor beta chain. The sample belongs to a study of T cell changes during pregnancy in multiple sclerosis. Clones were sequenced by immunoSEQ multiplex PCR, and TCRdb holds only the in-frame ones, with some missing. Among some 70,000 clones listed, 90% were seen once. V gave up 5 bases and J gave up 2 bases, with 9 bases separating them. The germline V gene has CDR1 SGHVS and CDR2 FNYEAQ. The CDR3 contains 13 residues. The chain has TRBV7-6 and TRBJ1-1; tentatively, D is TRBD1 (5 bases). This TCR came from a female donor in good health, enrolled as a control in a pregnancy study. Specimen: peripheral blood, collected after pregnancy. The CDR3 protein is CASSADSNTEAFF. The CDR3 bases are TGTGCCAGCAGCGCCGACAGTAACACTGAAGCTTTCTTT.